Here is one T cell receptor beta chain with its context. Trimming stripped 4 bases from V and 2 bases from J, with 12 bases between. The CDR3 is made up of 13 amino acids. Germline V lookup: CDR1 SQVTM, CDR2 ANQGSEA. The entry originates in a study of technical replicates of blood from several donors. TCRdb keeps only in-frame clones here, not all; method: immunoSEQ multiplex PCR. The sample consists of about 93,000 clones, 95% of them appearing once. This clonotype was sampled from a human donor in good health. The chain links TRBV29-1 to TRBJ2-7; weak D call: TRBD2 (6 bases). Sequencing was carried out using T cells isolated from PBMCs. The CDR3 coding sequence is TGCAGCGTTGTTACTCGGACTACCTACGAGCAGTACTTC. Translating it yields CSVVTRTTYEQYF.